This TCR beta chain was captured in a study of neoadjuvant nivolumab and ipilimumab in lung cancer. As for this clone: Its antigen remains unidentified.

Only in-frame clones appear in the TCRdb table, and some are missing; sequencing was by immunoSEQ multiplex PCR. The table lists 40,000 to 60,000 clones, roughly 91% of them singletons. CDR1 and CDR2 from the germline V gene are LNHDA and SQIVND (reference sequence). The CDR3 extends over 15 amino acids. Losses at the gene ends were 6 bases for V and 6 bases for J; bases not matched to a gene: 6. Overall study findings and caveats: Blood richness before therapy tracked richness in tumors resected after neoadjuvant therapy.

Here the sequenced sample was blood, taken before neoadjuvant nivolumab, alone or with ipilimumab. The genes are TRBV19 and TRBJ2-3; TRBD2 matches 13 bases. This clonotype originated in an adult with non-small cell lung cancer. Some clones in this sample may be carry-over from other donors' samples. In DNA form, the CDR3 reads TGTGCCAGTAGCCTAGGGACTAGCGGGATGGATACGCAGTATTTT. Translating gives CASSLGTSGMDTQYF.